This TCR beta chain was sequenced during a study of T cells in Graves' hyperthyroidism and ophthalmopathy. Newly diagnosed patients aged 18 to 65 had hyperthyroidism of under 2 months' duration. In this sample, this clonotype turned up many times. Its target is unknown. Overall study findings and caveats: From stable hyperthyroidism, ophthalmopathy was separated by a 13 V-J model.

Regions amplified from RNA transcripts were the TCR beta CDR3 regions. The primer set for the first-round RT-PCR of the TCR CDR3 was HTBI. TCRdb called the multiplex PCR reads again in MiXCR, with one record for every CDR3 protein. The sample yields about 500,000 distinct CDR3 sequences, over 15% seen once. V was pared by 6 bases and J by 4 bases, with 9 bases of the junction left unmatched. This CDR3 comprises 14 residues. Germline CDR1 reads DFQATT; CDR2 reads SNEGSKA (reference sequence). This clonotype originated in a woman younger than 30 with Graves' hyperthyroidism. Sequencing input: blood. This rearrangement joins TRBV20-1 to TRBJ1-3; TRBD1 aligns across 7 bases. The CDR3 nucleotides read TGCAGTGCGGATTCGACAGGGCCAGGAAACACCATATATTTT. Amino acid sequence: CSADSTGPGNTIYF.